Below, 8 T cell receptor beta chains from the same sample are listed, as sequenced in a study of Graves' ophthalmopathy and Graves' hyperthyroidism. Investigators amplified TCR beta CDR3 regions from RNA transcripts. The first round was an RT-PCR with HTBI primers, and the second round was a multiplex PCR. Each CDR3 protein is one row after TCRdb ran MiXCR on the multiplex PCR reads. The sample includes approximately 480,000 distinct CDR3 sequences, approximately 15% of them seen just once. The sample taken for sequencing was blood. The receptors derive from a woman in her twenties or thirties with Graves' ophthalmopathy.

Many counts were recorded for this clonotype. This chain joins TRBV20-1 and TRBJ1-5; D is unresolved. The V gene lost 6 bases and the J gene lost 4 bases, with 10 bases spanning the gap. The length of the CDR3 is 12 residues. Germline CDR1 reads DFQATT; CDR2 reads SNEGSKA (reference sequence). The CDR3 reads CSAKTGNQPQHF. CDR3 DNA sequence: TGCAGTGCCAAGACGGGAAATCAGCCCCAGCATTTT.

This clonotype was seen many times. V usage is TRBV12-3 or TRBV12-4 and J usage is TRBJ1-1; D is unclear. V lost 8 bases and J lost 1, with 11 bases in between. This CDR3 region has 13 residues. The CDR3 is CASGPLGNTEAFF. The CDR3 nucleotides are TGTGCCAGCGGTCCTCTCGGGAACACTGAAGCTTTCTTT.

This clonotype has ten or more counts. This chain connects TRBV12-3 or TRBV12-4 to TRBJ1-2, with TRBD1 matching 11 bases. After removal of 8 bases from V and 2 bases from J, the junction contained 7 bases not matched to a gene. This CDR3 has 15 amino acids. CDR3 DNA: TGTGCCAGCGATGACGGGACAGGGGGAAACTATGGCTACACCTTC. Its translation: CASDDGTGGNYGYTF.

J is TRBJ2-7 and V is TRBV30; 7 bases fit TRBD1. V dropped 3 bases and J dropped 2; count of bases not matched to a gene: 7. The CDR3 totals 14 residues. The germline CDR1 and CDR2 sequences are GTSNPN and SVGIG (reference sequence). This chain's CDR3 is CAWRGRGYPYEQYF. CDR3 coding DNA: TGTGCCTGGAGGGGCAGGGGGTATCCCTACGAGCAGTACTTC.

This clonotype was recorded at least ten times. The chain joins TRBV11-2 to TRBJ2-7, with 7 positions matching TRBD1. V lost 0 bases and J lost 1; bases outside the gene matches: 9. There are 17 residues in the CDR3. Germline CDR1 reads SGHAT; CDR2 reads FQNNGV. DNA for the CDR3: TGTGCCAGCAGCTTAGATCGTAGGGGGCGAACGTCCTACGAGCAGTACTTC. It is translated as CASSLDRRGRTSYEQYF.

This clonotype was counted at least ten times. V gene TRBV27 combines with J gene TRBJ1-1, with D unclear. Deletions cut 7 bases from V and 1 base from J, with 7 bases between. This CDR3 has 12 amino acids. Germline CDR1 is MNHEY and CDR2 is SMNVEV (reference sequence). DNA for the CDR3: TGTGCCAGCAAGCGATGGAACACTGAAGCTTTCTTT. This encodes CASKRWNTEAFF.

This clonotype was recorded many times. This sequence joins TRBV6-6 and TRBJ1-1, with a possible D match to TRBD1 (6 bases). Germline V gene data show CDR1 as MNHNY and CDR2 as SVGAGI (reference sequence). The CDR3 has 13 amino acids. V shed 2 bases and J shed 11 bases, with 15 bases lying between them. CDR3 bases: TGTGCCAGCAGTTACAACCGACAGGTATCCGCTTTCTTT. Protein sequence: CASSYNRQVSAFF.

There are many counts of this clonotype. The chain uses TRBV7-9 and TRBJ1-1; D is uncertain. This CDR3 has 15 residues. Germline V CDR1 and CDR2: SEHNR, FQNEAQ (reference sequence). Trimming stripped 1 base from V and 8 bases from J, with 17 bases between. This CDR3 is CASSLGRRVSIEAFF. CDR3 nucleotide sequence: TGTGCCAGCAGCTTAGGGCGACGCGTCAGTATCGAAGCTTTCTTT.